Presented here are 27 T cell receptor beta chains from one specimen sequenced in a study of shared clonotypes between healthy human individuals. Sequencing used immunoSEQ multiplex PCR; TCRdb keeps in-frame clones, though not all of them. The data hold 650,000 to 700,000 clones, with 90% observed a single time. Specimen: memory CD8+ T cells from PBMCs. Described subset: CD45RO+ cells pooled with CCR7-negative TemRA cells. The receptor set was obtained from a man aged 18 to 29 in good health. Some clones in this sample may be carry-over from other donors' samples.

V gene TRBV23-1 combines with J gene TRBJ1-5, with D tentatively TRBD1 (6 bases). TRBV23-1 is known as an ORF, though its function is uncertain. The V end was cut by 0 bases, the J end by 3 bases, with 15 bases between. The CDR3 covers 17 residues. CDR3 DNA: TGCGCCAGCAGTCAATCTACAGGGAATCGACCCAATCAGCCCCAGCATTTT. It codes for CASSQSTGNRPNQPQHF.

The V gene is TRBV7-2, the J gene TRBJ1-4; D is unclear. This CDR3 is built from 14 residues. The V gene's germline CDR1 is SGHTA and CDR2 FQGNSA. The V gene lost 4 bases and the J gene lost 5 bases, with 11 bases spanning the gap. CDR3 sequence: CASSWERANEKLFF. CDR3 sequence (DNA): TGTGCCAGCAGCTGGGAGCGGGCAAATGAAAAACTGTTTTTT.

In nucleotides, the CDR3 is TGTGCCAGCAAACCTGAGGGGACCTCCTACGAGCAGTACTTC. Translation: CASKPEGTSYEQYF. This sequence joins TRBV6-6 and TRBJ2-7; either TRBD1 or TRBD2 may supply D (5 bases each). Trimming took 7 bases from V and 0 from J, leaving 13 bases between them. CDR3 length equals 14 residues. Germline V gene lookup returns CDR1 MNHNY and CDR2 SVGAGI (reference sequence).

The V gene is TRBV6-1, the J gene TRBJ2-7; TRBD2 might be the D (6 bases). Germline V CDR1 and CDR2: MNHNS, SASEGT. The CDR3 contains 14 residues. V dropped 8 bases and J dropped 4 bases, with 18 bases sitting between them. The CDR3 DNA follows: TGTGCCAGCTCGGCCGGCGGAGGACTATACGAGCAGTACTTC. Its translation: CASSAGGGLYEQYF.

The count of this clone is one. The J gene is TRBJ1-4, the V gene TRBV9; no firm D call. The germline gives CDR1 SGDLS, CDR2 YYNGEE. The V end lost 0 bases, the J end lost 9 bases, and 9 bases lay between the germline ends. The CDR3 covers 13 residues. CDR3 bases: TGTGCCAGCAGCGTAGACACCGGGCAAAAACTGTTTTTT. Its protein product is CASSVDTGQKLFF.

On this clone itself: Other DNA sequences in the sample encode the same CDR3. The rearrangement links TRBV27 to TRBJ2-7; D call uncertain. CDR1 MNHEY and CDR2 SMNVEV come from the germline V gene (reference sequence). V shed 8 bases and J shed 3 bases, with 11 bases lying between them. This CDR3 comprises 12 residues. The CDR3 region has the DNA TGTGCCAGCTCCTTATCTGGCTACGAGCAGTACTTC. Translation: CASSLSGYEQYF.

The table lists this clone with a few counts. The chain is built from TRBV30 and TRBJ1-1; D uncertain. The germline V gene encodes CDR1 GTSNPN and CDR2 SVGIG (reference sequence). V lost 2 bases and J 11 bases, leaving 15 bases between the germline ends. The CDR3 covers 12 residues. The DNA for the CDR3 is TGTGCCTGGAGTACCGAAGGACCCAGCGCTTTCTTT. Translated, it gives CAWSTEGPSAFF. Full variable domain (rest looked up from reference TRBV30 and TRBJ1-1): SQTIHQWPATLVQPVGSPLSLECTVEGTSNPNLYWYRQAAGRGLQLLFYSVGIGQISSEVPQNLSASRPQDRQFILSSKKLLLSDSGFYLCAWSTEGPSAFFGQGTRLTVV.

V usage is TRBV14 and J usage is TRBJ1-4; maybe TRBD1 (5 bases). The CDR3 loop spans 17 amino acids. Trimming shortened V by 4 bases and J by 2 bases, and 17 bases separated the two germline ends. The germline V gene has CDR1 SGHDN and CDR2 FVKESK. The CDR3 sequence is CASSPLGGFNTNEKLFF. For the CDR3, the DNA is TGTGCCAGCAGCCCGCTGGGGGGGTTTAACACTAATGAAAAACTGTTTTTT.

V usage is TRBV7-7 and J usage is TRBJ2-1; either TRBD1 or TRBD2 may fit D (5 bases each). This CDR3 is built from 15 residues. Germline CDR1 is SSHAT and CDR2 is FNYEAQ (reference sequence). Trimming removed 3 bases at V and 6 bases at J, with 15 bases between. The CDR3 spells CASSFSGPPINEQFF. CDR3 sequence (DNA): TGTGCCAGCAGCTTCTCGGGACCCCCCATCAATGAGCAGTTCTTC.

The genes are TRBV5-1 and TRBJ2-5, with 9 bases matching TRBD1. V shed 3 bases and J 3 bases; nucleotides not matched to a gene: 6. The CDR3 has 15 residues. In germline, CDR1 is SGHRS, CDR2 YFSETQ. The CDR3 loop reads CASSWGQGAEETQYF. The CDR3 DNA is TGCGCCAGCAGCTGGGGACAGGGTGCGGAAGAGACCCAGTACTTC.

The chain employs TRBV11-2 and TRBJ1-1; 7 nucleotides line up with TRBD1. This CDR3 has 15 amino acids. The germline V gene encodes CDR1 SGHAT and CDR2 FQNNGV. V dropped 3 bases and J dropped 3; count of bases not matched to a gene: 7. CDR3 coding DNA: TGTGCCAGCAGCTTGTGGGACAGCGTAGACACTGAAGCTTTCTTT. It yields the protein CASSLWDSVDTEAFF. Variable domain in full (rest from reference TRBV11-2 and TRBJ1-1): EAGVAQSPRYKIIEKRQSVAFWCNPISGHATLYWYQQILGQGPKLLIQFQNNGVVDDSQLPKDRFSAERLKGVDSTLKIQPAKLEDSAVYLCASSLWDSVDTEAFFGQGTRLTVV.

The chain links TRBV30 to TRBJ2-7; D gene ambiguous. V lost 2 bases and J lost 2, with 10 bases in between. Germline assignment: CDR1 GTSNPN and CDR2 SVGIG (reference sequence). This CDR3 spans 13 amino acids. CDR3 loop: CAWSSEWAYEQYF. Here the CDR3 DNA reads TGTGCCTGGAGTTCCGAGTGGGCCTACGAGCAGTACTTC.

CDR3 amino acids: CASSPLEGWNRLFF. The CDR3 coding sequence is TGTGCCAGCAGTCCTCTCGAAGGGTGGAACAGACTGTTTTTT. The chain is built from TRBV6-5 and TRBJ1-4, with D uncertain. V lost 5 bases, J lost 13 bases, and 20 bases lay in between. The CDR3 runs to 14 residues. Germline V CDR1 and CDR2: MNHEY, SVGAGI.

Concerning this clone itself: In the same sample, other DNA sequences code for this CDR3. The rearrangement joins TRBV27 to TRBJ1-5; D is uncertain. V was trimmed by 0 bases and J by 6 bases, leaving 6 bases between them. Germline V gives CDR1 MNHEY, CDR2 SMNVEV (reference sequence). CDR3 length: 13 residues. The CDR3 reads CASSLSRVQPQHF. The CDR3 DNA sequence: TGTGCCAGCAGTTTATCGAGGGTTCAGCCCCAGCATTTT.

V is TRBV13 and J is TRBJ2-1, with TRBD2 identical over 10 bases. Trimming took 5 bases from V and 5 from J; bases not matched to a gene: 6. Germline assignment: CDR1 PRHDT and CDR2 FYEKMQ (reference sequence). The CDR3 is 15 residues long. For the CDR3, the DNA is TGTGCCAGCAGCGGGGGGACTAGCGCCCACAATGAGCAGTTCTTC. This translates into CASSGGTSAHNEQFF.

V gene TRBV6-5 combines with J gene TRBJ2-7; 9 nucleotides line up with TRBD1. Germline V CDR1 and CDR2: MNHEY, SVGAGI. The CDR3 is made up of 16 amino acids. Losses at the gene ends were 2 bases for V and 7 bases for J; bases not matched to a gene: 12. The CDR3 loop is CASSYLSPGQGREQYF. The CDR3 nucleotides read TGTGCCAGCAGTTACCTCTCACCGGGACAGGGTCGGGAGCAGTACTTC.

The rearrangement links TRBV25-1 to TRBJ2-2; no clear D. The CDR3 length is 16 residues. From germline, CDR1 is MGHDK and CDR2 SYGVNS. The ends were cut back, 3 bases at V and 5 bases at J, with 16 bases in the middle. CDR3 region: CASSDSPRFGTGELFF. In DNA form, the CDR3 reads TGTGCCAGCAGTGACTCGCCCCGGTTTGGAACCGGGGAGCTGTTTTTT.

The chain employs TRBV9 and TRBJ2-7; D is possibly TRBD2 (6 bases). Germline-derived CDR1 and CDR2 are SGDLS and YYNGEE. V lost 0 bases to trimming and J lost 5 bases, with 12 bases between them. There are 14 residues in the CDR3. DNA of the CDR3: TGTGCCAGCAGCGTAGAAAAGGGAGGCAACGAGCAGTACTTC. Its protein product is CASSVEKGGNEQYF.

This rearrangement joins TRBV27 to TRBJ1-5, with D unresolved. V lost 2 bases to trimming and J lost 0 bases, with 5 bases between them. The CDR3 spans 14 residues. Looked up from germline, CDR1 is MNHEY and CDR2 is SMNVEV (reference sequence). Written as DNA, the CDR3 is TGTGCCAGCAGTTTAGAGGGTAGCAATCAGCCCCAGCATTTT. Amino acids: CASSLEGSNQPQHF.

The V and J genes are TRBV10-3 and TRBJ2-7; the D call may be TRBD1 or TRBD2 (5 bases each). The CDR3 consists of 11 residues. V dropped 10 bases and J dropped 3 bases, with 10 bases sitting between them. Germline V gene lookup returns CDR1 ENHRY and CDR2 SYGVKD. The CDR3 protein is CATDGGYEQYF. As DNA, the CDR3 is TGTGCCACCGATGGGGGCTACGAGCAGTACTTC.

Points on this clone: The identical CDR3 is also encoded by other nucleotide sequences in the sample. J is TRBJ1-1 and V is TRBV6-1; D not resolved. The V end was cut by 4 bases, the J end by 0 bases, with 6 bases between. The CDR3 contains 13 residues. The germline CDR1 and CDR2 sequences are MNHNS and SASEGT. CDR3 DNA sequence: TGTGCCAGCAGTGGTGGGGTGAACACTGAAGCTTTCTTT. This codes for CASSGGVNTEAFF.

This clone was seen just once. The rearrangement joins TRBV28 to TRBJ2-7, with a weak D call TRBD2 (5 bases). This CDR3 spans 13 amino acids. Germline V gene lookup returns CDR1 MDHEN and CDR2 SYDVKM. Trimming stripped 7 bases from V and 9 bases from J, with 19 bases between. The CDR3 DNA sequence: TGTGCCAGCAACCCCTTCAGTGGACTCGGGCAGTACTTC. It codes for CASNPFSGLGQYF.

The chain employs TRBV7-9 and TRBJ2-7; TRBD2 matches 9 bases. CDR1 and CDR2 (germline): SEHNR, FQNEAQ (reference sequence). CDR3 length: 14 residues. The V segment lost 1 base and the J segment 8 bases; nucleotides outside the gene matches: 6. The CDR3 DNA follows: TGTGCCAGCAGCTTAGGCGGGAGGGCCCACCAGCAGTACTTC. Residues: CASSLGGRAHQQYF.

The chain couples TRBV6-6 to TRBJ2-4, with D hard to call. Germline V gene sequence: CDR1 MNHNY, CDR2 SVGAGI (reference sequence). The germline V and J ends were trimmed by 10 bases and 5 bases, with 6 bases remaining between them. The CDR3 is 10 amino acids. CDR3 nucleotides: TGTGCCACAAGAGAAAACATTCAGTACTTC. Translation: CATRENIQYF.

This clone was recorded once. The sample contains more than one DNA sequence encoding this CDR3. This sequence joins TRBV15 and TRBJ2-3; D unresolved. Trimming removed 5 bases from V and 2 bases from J, with 5 bases in between. Per germline, CDR1 LNHNV and CDR2 YYDKDF (reference sequence). The CDR3 length is 12 residues. The CDR3 protein is CATSGYTDTQYF. DNA of the CDR3: TGTGCCACCAGCGGATACACAGATACGCAGTATTTT.

The V gene is TRBV11-2, the J gene TRBJ2-3; 8 positions agree with TRBD2. CDR3 length: 13 residues. V trimming: 5 bases; J trimming: 6 bases; junction bases outside the gene matches: 4. The germline gives CDR1 SGHAT, CDR2 FQNNGV. The CDR3 spells CASSPRGEDTQYF. The CDR3 nucleotides read TGTGCCAGCAGCCCGCGGGGGGAGGATACGCAGTATTTT. Together with reference TRBV11-2 and TRBJ2-3, the CDR3 gives the full variable domain: EAGVAQSPRYKIIEKRQSVAFWCNPISGHATLYWYQQILGQGPKLLIQFQNNGVVDDSQLPKDRFSAERLKGVDSTLKIQPAKLEDSAVYLCASSPRGEDTQYFGPGTRLTVL.

Comments on this clone: Other nucleotide sequences from this sample produce the same CDR3. This chain connects TRBV27 to TRBJ2-3; D is unclear. Per germline, CDR1 MNHEY and CDR2 SMNVEV (reference sequence). Trimming stripped 5 bases from V and 0 bases from J, with 3 bases between. CDR3 length: 12 amino acids. CDR3 residues: CASSPSTDTQYF. In DNA form, the CDR3 reads TGTGCCAGCAGTCCGAGCACAGATACGCAGTATTTT.